The T cell receptor (beta chain) described here comes from a study of blood T cells in healthy people across ages. A second PCR of about 7 to 12 cycles used a sample-barcoded 5' primer and a J-beta primer mix. TCRdb re-analysed the 5' RACE reads in MiXCR, keeping a single row per CDR3 protein. The sample includes 1.2 million to 1.5 million distinct CDR3 sequences, approximately 59% of them seen just once. Each sample had at least 6.5 million PBMCs isolated. The study, taken as a whole, reports: Unsorted PBMCs ruled out conclusive naive versus antigen-experienced comparison. Age advanced and TCR beta diversity per million T cells fell, roughly linearly. No one knew whether donors had CMV, which possibly confounded expanded clonotype changes.

This clonotype has just a few counts. Its cognate antigen is unknown. Germline V CDR1 and CDR2: DFQATT, SNEGSKA (reference sequence). CDR3 length: 13 residues. J lost 5 bases, V lost 5 bases, and 5 bases had no gene match. The clonotype was recovered from a man younger than 35 in good health. The rearrangement joins TRBV20-1 to TRBJ2-1; 8 bases agree with TRBD1. The sequenced material came from blood. The CDR3, as DNA: TGCAGTGCTCCGGACAGGGCAGACAATGAGCAGTTCTTC. Residues: CSAPDRADNEQFF.